The entry that follows covers one T cell receptor (beta chain) sequence. Germline-derived CDR1 and CDR2 are SNHLY and FYNNEI. The CDR3 is made up of 16 amino acids. V was pared by 4 bases and J by 9 bases, with 10 bases of the junction left unmatched. Seattle patients were enrolled while actively infected and followed longitudinally. The data belong to a study of blood T cell repertoires in COVID-19. As for the study in general: PBMCs, B-cell-depleted T cells, or T cells provided the cDNA or gDNA that made up the material.

In the authors' workflow: Estimation of nucleated cell counts relied on the amplification of reference gene primers. The protocol was immunoSEQ multiplex PCR, while the TCRdb copy is restricted to in-frame clones and leaves out a portion. V and J calls and clone size come straight from that table; D and trimming were deduced from the DNA. The sample yields 45,000 to 70,000 clones, 87% seen once. This TCR was sampled from a woman aged 55 to 70 with COVID-19, enrolled during active disease. What was sequenced was peripheral blood. The chain carries TRBV2 and TRBJ2-1; 12 positions agree with TRBD2. CDR3 in amino acids: CASSGTSGAGYREQFF. The CDR3 bases are TGTGCCAGCAGTGGGACTAGCGGGGCCGGGTACCGTGAGCAGTTCTTC.